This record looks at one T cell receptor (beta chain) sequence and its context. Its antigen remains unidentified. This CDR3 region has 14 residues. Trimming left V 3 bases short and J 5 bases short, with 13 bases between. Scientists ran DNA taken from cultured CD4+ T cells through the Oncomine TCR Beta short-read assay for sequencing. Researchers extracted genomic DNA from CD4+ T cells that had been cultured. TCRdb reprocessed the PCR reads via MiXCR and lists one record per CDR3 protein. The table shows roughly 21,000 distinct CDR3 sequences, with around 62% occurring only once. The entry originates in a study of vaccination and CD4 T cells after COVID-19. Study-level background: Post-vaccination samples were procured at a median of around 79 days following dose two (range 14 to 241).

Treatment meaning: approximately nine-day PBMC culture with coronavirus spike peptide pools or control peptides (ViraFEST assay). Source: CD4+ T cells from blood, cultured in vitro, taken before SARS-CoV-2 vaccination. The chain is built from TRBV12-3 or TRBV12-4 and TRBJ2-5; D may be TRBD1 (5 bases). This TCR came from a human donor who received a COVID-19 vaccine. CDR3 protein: CASSFAGSMETQYF. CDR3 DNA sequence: TGTGCCAGCAGTTTCGCAGGGTCAATGGAGACCCAGTACTTC.